A single sample gave rise to the 15 T cell receptor beta chains below, sequenced in a study of vaccination and CD4 T cells after COVID-19. Treatment defined: approximately nine-day PBMC culture with coronavirus spike peptide pools or control peptides (ViraFEST assay). Cultured CD4+ T cells had their DNA profiled by the Oncomine TCR Beta short-read assay. MiXCR, applied by TCRdb to the PCR reads, yields one record per CDR3 protein. The data show approximately 17,000 distinct CDR3 sequences, around 35% seen once. These receptors' antigens are unknown. What was sequenced was CD4+ T cells from blood, cultured in vitro. The receptor set was obtained from a human donor who had recovered from COVID-19.

The chain recombines TRBV4-3 with TRBJ1-1; tentatively, D is TRBD1 (5 bases). There are 13 residues in the CDR3. V lost 8 bases, J lost 3 bases, and 13 bases lay in between. Germline V CDR1 and CDR2: LGHNA, YSLEER. The CDR3 DNA sequence: TGCGCCAGCGCCCAGGGAAGGGACACTGAAGCTTTCTTT. As protein: CASAQGRDTEAFF.

This clonotype was observed a few times. The V and J genes are TRBV11-1 and TRBJ2-5; the D is unclear. The CDR3 totals 16 residues. Trimming removed 5 bases from V and 3 bases from J, with 19 bases in between. Germline assignment: CDR1 SGHAT and CDR2 FQDESV (reference sequence). The CDR3 spells CASSRVEATFEETQYF. For the CDR3, the DNA is TGTGCCAGCAGCCGGGTAGAGGCAACTTTCGAAGAGACCCAGTACTTC.

V usage is TRBV20-1 and J usage is TRBJ2-2, with TRBD2 matching over 7 bases. This CDR3 spans 13 amino acids. J lost 3 bases, V lost 6 bases, and 4 bases had no gene match. Germline V lookup: CDR1 DFQATT, CDR2 SNEGSKA (reference sequence). In DNA form, the CDR3 reads TGCAGTGCGGGGGAGGGGTACACCGGGGAGCTGTTTTTT. This gives the protein CSAGEGYTGELFF.

The chain combines TRBV2 with TRBJ1-5, with D possibly TRBD1 on 6 matching bases. V shed 5 bases and J shed 2 bases, with 13 bases lying between them. The CDR3 contains 15 residues. Germline V gene lookup returns CDR1 SNHLY and CDR2 FYNNEI. The DNA of the CDR3 is TGTGCCAGCAGTATACAGGGATGGGGCAATCAGCCCCAGCATTTT. Translated, it gives CASSIQGWGNQPQHF.

As concerns this clonotype: A read error may account for a junction end that differs from germline. The chain is built from TRBV20-1 and TRBJ1-4; no firm D call. The length of the CDR3 is 12 residues. Looked up from germline, CDR1 is DFQATT and CDR2 is SNEGSKA (reference sequence). This CDR3 reads CSAQIGPTILVF. Here the CDR3 DNA reads TGCAGTGCTCAGATCGGCCCAACGATTCTGGTTTTT.

The chain uses TRBV27 and TRBJ2-3; 7 positions agree with TRBD2. The CDR3 is made up of 16 amino acids. The J segment lost 2 bases and the V segment lost 5 bases, leaving 10 bases of the junction unmatched. Germline V CDR1 and CDR2: MNHEY, SMNVEV (reference sequence). The DNA for the CDR3 is TGTGCCAGCAGTGTATACGGGAGGCCGATCACAGATACGCAGTATTTT. Translation: CASSVYGRPITDTQYF.

This clonotype was counted between two and nine times. The chain links TRBV7-9 to TRBJ2-5; D is undetermined. Germline V gene data show CDR1 as SEHNR and CDR2 as FQNEAQ (reference sequence). Trimming took 2 bases from V and 4 from J, leaving 8 bases between them. This CDR3 has 13 amino acids. The DNA for the CDR3 is TGTGCCAGCAGCTTACTAGGGCGAGAGACCCAGTACTTC. Translating it yields CASSLLGRETQYF.

This clonotype has just a few counts. V usage is TRBV19 and J usage is TRBJ2-5; unclear D gene. V lost 3 bases and J 1 base, leaving 15 bases between the germline ends. The CDR3 loop spans 16 amino acids. The V gene's germline CDR1 is LNHDA and CDR2 SQIVND (reference sequence). CDR3 in amino acids: CASSILFMRIQETQYF. Here the CDR3 DNA reads TGTGCCAGTAGTATCTTATTCATGCGGATCCAAGAGACCCAGTACTTC.

The rearrangement uses TRBV28 and TRBJ1-1, with D hard to call. Germline CDR1 MDHEN, CDR2 SYDVKM. The V end was cut by 5 bases, the J end by 1 base, with 11 bases between. The CDR3 length is 14 residues. The CDR3 DNA is TGTGCCAGCAGTCGCCGGAAAACGAACACTGAAGCTTTCTTT. Translation: CASSRRKTNTEAFF.

This clonotype was seen only a few times. The chain recombines TRBV11-2 with TRBJ1-5; perhaps TRBD1 as D (6 bases). Trimming stripped 5 bases from V and 5 bases from J, with 16 bases between. This CDR3 spans 15 amino acids. The germline gives CDR1 SGHAT, CDR2 FQNNGV. The CDR3 nucleotides read TGTGCCAGCAGCCAACTACAGGGTCGGGATCAGCCCCAGCATTTT. Amino acids: CASSQLQGRDQPQHF.

V is TRBV7-2 and J is TRBJ2-3; D not certain. The germline V gene encodes CDR1 SGHTA and CDR2 FQGNSA. Trimming cost V 1 base and J 6 bases, with 11 bases left between them. The CDR3 has 14 residues. The CDR3 region is CASSLDPSRDTQYF. CDR3 coding DNA: TGTGCCAGCAGCTTAGATCCTAGTAGGGATACGCAGTATTTT.

The chain links TRBV6-2 or TRBV6-3 to TRBJ2-3; D gene uncertain. V dropped 7 bases and J dropped 4 bases, with 15 bases sitting between them. This CDR3 is 14 amino acids long. The germline V gene encodes CDR1 MNHEY and CDR2 SVGEGT. CDR3 sequence: CASTRRQKADTQYF. DNA of the CDR3: TGTGCCAGCACCAGAAGGCAGAAGGCAGATACGCAGTATTTT.

The chain uses TRBV6-2 or TRBV6-3 and TRBJ2-3, with 8 bases fitting TRBD2. CDR1 MNHEY and CDR2 SVGEGT come from the germline V gene. The CDR3 spans 16 residues. J gave up 7 bases and V 4 bases, and 13 bases lay outside the gene matches. In nucleotides, the CDR3 is TGTGCCAGCAGTTTCAGGCGACGGGAGGGCGGGAATACGCAGTATTTT. Its protein is CASSFRRREGGNTQYF.

This clonotype was found a few times. CDR3 nucleotide sequence: TGTGCCAGCAGCCGAAGGACATCTCAGCCCCAGCATTTT. This codes for CASSRRTSQPQHF. The V and J genes are TRBV7-2 and TRBJ1-5; tentative D call: TRBD1 (5 bases). Germline values: CDR1 SGHTA, CDR2 FQGNSA. There are 13 residues in the CDR3. V shed 5 bases and J shed 6 bases, with 11 bases lying between them.

This clonotype was observed a handful of times. V and J are TRBV12-3 or TRBV12-4 and TRBJ1-6; D remains ambiguous. Trimming removed 6 bases from V and 8 bases from J, with 11 bases in between. The length of the CDR3 is 13 residues. The CDR3 DNA reads TGTGCCAGCAGCTACTTTGAGTATTCACCCCTCCACTTT. Its protein product is CASSYFEYSPLHF.